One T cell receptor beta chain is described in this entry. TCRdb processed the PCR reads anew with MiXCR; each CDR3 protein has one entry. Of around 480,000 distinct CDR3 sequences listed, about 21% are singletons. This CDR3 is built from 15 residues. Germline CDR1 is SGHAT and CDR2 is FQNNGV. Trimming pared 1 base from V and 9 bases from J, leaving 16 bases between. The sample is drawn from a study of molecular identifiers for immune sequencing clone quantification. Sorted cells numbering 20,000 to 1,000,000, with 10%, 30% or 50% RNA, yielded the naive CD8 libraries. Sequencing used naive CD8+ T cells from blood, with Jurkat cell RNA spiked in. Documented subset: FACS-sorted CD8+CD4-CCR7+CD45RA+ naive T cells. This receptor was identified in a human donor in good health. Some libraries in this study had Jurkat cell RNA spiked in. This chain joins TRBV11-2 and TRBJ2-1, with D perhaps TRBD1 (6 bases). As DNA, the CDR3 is TGTGCCAGCAGCTTAGGATCGCAGGGGTATGCTGAGCAGTTCTTC. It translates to CASSLGSQGYAEQFF.